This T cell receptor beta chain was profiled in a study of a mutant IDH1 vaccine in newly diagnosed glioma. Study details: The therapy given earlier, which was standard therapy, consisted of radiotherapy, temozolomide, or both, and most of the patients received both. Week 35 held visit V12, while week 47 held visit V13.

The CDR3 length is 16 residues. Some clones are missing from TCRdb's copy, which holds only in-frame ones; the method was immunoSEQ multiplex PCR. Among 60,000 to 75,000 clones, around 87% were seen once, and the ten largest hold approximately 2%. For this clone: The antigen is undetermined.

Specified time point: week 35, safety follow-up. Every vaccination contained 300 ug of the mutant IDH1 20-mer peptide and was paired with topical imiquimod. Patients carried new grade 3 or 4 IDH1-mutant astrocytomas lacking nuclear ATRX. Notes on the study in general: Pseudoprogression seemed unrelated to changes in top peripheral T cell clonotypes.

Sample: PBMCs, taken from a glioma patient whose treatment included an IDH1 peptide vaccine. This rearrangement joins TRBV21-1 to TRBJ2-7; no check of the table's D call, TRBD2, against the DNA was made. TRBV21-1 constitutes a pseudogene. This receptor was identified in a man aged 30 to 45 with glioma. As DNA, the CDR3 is TGTGCCAGCAGCGCGCGGACTTTGCACTATCCCTACGAGCAGTACTTC. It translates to CASSARTLHYPYEQYF.